A single sample gave rise to the 26 T cell receptor beta chains below, sequenced in a study of radiotherapy plus CTLA-4 blockade in lung cancer. Assay used: immunoSEQ multiplex PCR; TCRdb lists only in-frame clones, some missing. There are fewer than 85,000 clones in the sample; around 87% occur only once, and around 1% lies in the top ten. The starting material was peripheral blood, obtained from a patient treated with radiotherapy plus ipilimumab. Receptors originate from a human donor with non-small cell lung cancer who had stable disease on radiotherapy plus ipilimumab.

In the case of this clone: In the same sample, other DNA sequences code for this CDR3. This rearrangement joins TRBV30 to TRBJ2-7, with D uncertain. CDR3 length: 12 residues. Germline assignment: CDR1 GTSNPN and CDR2 SVGIG (reference sequence). Trimming took off 0 bases at V and 4 bases at J, with 7 bases between the two ends. The CDR3 coding sequence is TGTGCCTGGAGTGTACGTGGGTACGAGCAGTACTTC. It codes for CAWSVRGYEQYF.

The rearrangement joins TRBV10-2 to TRBJ1-2; D might be TRBD1 (5 bases). This CDR3 is built from 15 residues. Germline CDR1 reads WSHSY; CDR2 reads SAAADI. Trimming removed 7 bases at V and 0 bases at J, with 15 bases between. CDR3 sequence reads: CASKLSRAANYGYTF. The CDR3 nucleotides read TGCGCCAGCAAACTGTCCAGGGCAGCTAACTATGGCTACACCTTC.

The V call is TRBV5-6, the J call TRBJ2-7; TRBD2 agrees at 8 bases. There are 15 residues in the CDR3. Germline V CDR1 and CDR2: SGHDT, YYEEEE. V lost 4 bases and J lost 4; bases outside the gene matches: 10. The CDR3 loop is CASSTGGLDWYEQYF. CDR3 DNA sequence: TGTGCCAGCAGCACCGGGGGACTAGACTGGTACGAGCAGTACTTC.

This clone appeared a single time. The CDR3 loop reads CASSLSTAGNTIYF. Here the CDR3 DNA reads TGCGCCAGCAGCTTGTCGACAGCTGGAAACACCATATATTTT. V gene TRBV5-1 combines with J gene TRBJ1-3; TRBD1 might be the D (5 bases). The V gene lost 1 base and the J gene lost 2 bases, with 7 bases spanning the gap. CDR3 length: 14 residues. Germline lookup yields CDR1 SGHRS and CDR2 YFSETQ.

CDR3 in amino acids: CASSLGESGRLSYEQYF. DNA of the CDR3: TGCGCCAGCAGCTTGGGGGAAAGCGGGAGGCTCTCCTACGAGCAGTACTTC. V gene TRBV5-1 combines with J gene TRBJ2-5, with TRBD2 matching 9 bases. Gene TRBJ2-7 matches the end of the DNA better, so the J call may be wrong. The CDR3 has 17 residues. Per the germline V gene, CDR1 is SGHRS and CDR2 is YFSETQ.

This chain uses TRBV5-1 with TRBJ2-7; TRBD2 matches at 7 bases. The CDR3 covers 15 residues. CDR1 and CDR2 (germline): SGHRS, YFSETQ. V was pared by 0 bases and J by 1 base, with 4 bases of the junction left unmatched. Here the CDR3 reads CASSLVPSGSYEQYF. For the CDR3, the DNA is TGCGCCAGCAGCTTGGTCCCTAGCGGATCCTACGAGCAGTACTTC. Filled out from reference TRBV5-1 and TRBJ2-7, the complete variable domain reads KAGVTQTPRYLIKTRGQQVTLSCSPISGHRSVSWYQQTPGQGLQFLFEYFSETQRNKGNFPGRFSGRQFSNSRSEMNVSTLELGDSALYLCASSLVPSGSYEQYFGPGTRLTVT.

V usage is TRBV28 and J usage is TRBJ2-2; possibly TRBD2 for D (7 bases). The CDR3 consists of 15 residues. CDR1 and CDR2 from the germline V gene are MDHEN and SYDVKM. With 6 bases removed from V and 3 bases from J, the gap between germline ends came to 14 bases. This CDR3 reads CASRRGGQYTGELFF. The CDR3, as DNA: TGTGCCAGCAGGAGGGGGGGCCAATACACCGGGGAGCTGTTTTTT.

The sample holds one count of this clone. The chain carries TRBV7-2 and TRBJ2-2, with D unresolved. The CDR3 is made up of 12 amino acids. V was pared by 5 bases and J by 5 bases, with 6 bases between. Germline loops: CDR1 SGHTA, CDR2 FQGNSA. CDR3 coding DNA: TGTGCCAGCAGCCTCGCAACCGGGGAGCTGTTTTTT. It yields the protein CASSLATGELFF.

J is TRBJ2-1 and V is TRBV19; tentative D call: TRBD2 (7 bases). Germline V gene lookup returns CDR1 LNHDA and CDR2 SQIVND (reference sequence). Trimming removed 4 bases at V and 3 bases at J, with 13 bases between. The CDR3 is made up of 15 amino acids. The CDR3 region is CASSKTGGGYNEQFF. In DNA, the CDR3 is TGTGCCAGTAGTAAGACGGGGGGCGGCTACAATGAGCAGTTCTTC.

The count of this clone is one. The chain uses TRBV6-4 and TRBJ1-5; D remains unclear. Germline V gene lookup returns CDR1 MRHNA and CDR2 SNTAGT. The CDR3 length is 15 residues. Deletions cut 6 bases from V and 3 bases from J, with 15 bases between. For the CDR3, the DNA is TGTGCCAGCAGCCCAGCCTTCGGAGACAATCAGCCCCAGCATTTT. Its translation is CASSPAFGDNQPQHF.

J is TRBJ1-1 and V is TRBV7-3, with D maybe TRBD1 (5 bases). Deletions cut 2 bases from V and 4 bases from J, with 14 bases between. The CDR3 spans 15 residues. Germline V gives CDR1 SGHTA, CDR2 FQGTGA. CDR3 sequence: CASSLGFEGTTEAFF. CDR3 DNA: TGTGCCAGCAGCTTAGGGTTCGAGGGGACCACTGAAGCTTTCTTT.

The V gene is TRBV25-1, the J gene TRBJ1-2; D perhaps matches TRBD1 (5 bases). The V end was cut by 0 bases, the J end by 3 bases, with 20 bases between. CDR3 length: 18 residues. In germline, CDR1 is MGHDK, CDR2 SYGVNS. The CDR3 reads CASSEYEVVGAGYYGYTF. In DNA form, the CDR3 reads TGTGCCAGCAGTGAATACGAGGTAGTAGGGGCAGGGTACTATGGCTACACCTTC.

The V call is TRBV5-1, the J call TRBJ1-3; D perhaps matches TRBD1 (5 bases). The CDR3 is 14 residues long. V shed 4 bases and J shed 0 bases, with 8 bases lying between them. CDR1 and CDR2 (germline): SGHRS, YFSETQ. The CDR3 DNA reads as TGCGCCAGCAGCCAGGACAACTCTGGAAACACCATATATTTT. Translating it yields CASSQDNSGNTIYF.

V is TRBV5-1 and J is TRBJ2-1, with D possibly being TRBD2 (5 bases). This CDR3 spans 15 amino acids. Trimming cost V 4 bases and J 2 bases, with 13 bases left between them. Looked up from germline, CDR1 is SGHRS and CDR2 is YFSETQ. CDR3 region: CASSTDSDPYNEQFF. The CDR3 DNA follows: TGCGCCAGCAGCACGGACTCAGACCCCTACAATGAGCAGTTCTTC.

For this clone: In the same sample, other DNA sequences code for this CDR3. V gene TRBV30 combines with J gene TRBJ2-7; the match to TRBD2 covers 8 bases. In germline, CDR1 is GTSNPN, CDR2 SVGIG (reference sequence). Trimming cost V 0 bases and J 3 bases; bases outside gene matches: 4. The CDR3 is made up of 14 amino acids. The CDR3 bases are TGTGCCTGGAGTGTACCGGGAGGGGGCTACGAGCAGTACTTC. This sequence encodes CAWSVPGGGYEQYF.

V gene TRBV28 combines with J gene TRBJ1-5; possibly TRBD1 for D (5 bases). The CDR3 covers 15 residues. With 0 bases removed from V and 6 bases from J, the gap between germline ends came to 12 bases. The germline V gene encodes CDR1 MDHEN and CDR2 SYDVKM. The CDR3 DNA reads as TGTGCCAGCAGTTTATGGGGCGAGGGACGTCAGCCCCAGCATTTT. Encoded protein: CASSLWGEGRQPQHF. The variable domain in full, with the rest retrieved from reference TRBV28 and TRBJ1-5, is DVKVTQSSRYLVKRTGEKVFLECVQDMDHENMFWYRQDPGLGLRLIYFSYDVKMKEKGDIPEGYSVSREKKERFSLILESASTNQTSMYLCASSLWGEGRQPQHFGDGTRLSIL.

The V and J genes are TRBV28 and TRBJ2-1, with 7 bases lining up with TRBD1. Unmatched junction bases numbered 4, after V lost 8 bases and J lost 9 bases. Germline loops: CDR1 MDHEN, CDR2 SYDVKM. There are 11 residues in the CDR3. The CDR3 DNA reads as TGTGCCAGCGGACAGGCCTTTGAGCAGTTCTTC. Translating it yields CASGQAFEQFF.

This clone was seen more than once but under ten times. The J gene is TRBJ2-5, the V gene TRBV27; TRBD2 matches at 9 bases. J was trimmed by 5 bases and V by 9 bases; bases with no gene match: 7. This CDR3 has 13 residues. CDR1 and CDR2 from the germline V gene are MNHEY and SMNVEV (reference sequence). The CDR3 sequence: CASGGGRGETQYF. Here the CDR3 DNA reads TGTGCCAGTGGGGGCGGGAGGGGGGAGACCCAGTACTTC.

This chain joins TRBV11-3 and TRBJ2-5; TRBD2 might be the D (6 bases). This CDR3 region has 13 residues. The V end lost 5 bases, the J end lost 6 bases, and 13 bases lay between the germline ends. Germline assignment: CDR1 SGHNT and CDR2 YENEEA. The CDR3 DNA reads TGTGCCAGCAGCCCGGCGGGGACGCAGACCCAGTACTTC. It translates to CASSPAGTQTQYF.

The chain recombines TRBV6-6 with TRBJ2-7; the match to TRBD1 covers 9 bases. Germline lookup yields CDR1 MNHNY and CDR2 SVGAGI (reference sequence). V was pared by 8 bases and J by 5 bases, with 7 bases of the junction left unmatched. This CDR3 is built from 13 residues. The CDR3 sequence is CASLGTGTHEQYF. CDR3 DNA sequence: TGTGCCAGCCTAGGGACAGGGACCCACGAGCAGTACTTC.

The chain combines TRBV14 with TRBJ2-2; D is unclear. V lost 0 bases to trimming and J lost 6 bases, with 11 bases between them. The CDR3 extends over 15 amino acids. CDR1 is SGHDN, CDR2 FVKESK, per germline. Written as DNA, the CDR3 is TGTGCCAGCAGCCAAGATCGGAACCACGCCGGGGAGCTGTTTTTT. Its protein product is CASSQDRNHAGELFF.

The chain carries TRBV13 and TRBJ1-3; D is undetermined. Germline CDR1 PRHDT, CDR2 FYEKMQ (reference sequence). The ends were cut back, 3 bases at V and 10 bases at J, with 13 bases in the middle. The CDR3 runs to 13 residues. The DNA for the CDR3 is TGTGCCAGCAGCTTTTACCTTAGTGGGACCATATATTTT. Amino acids: CASSFYLSGTIYF.

V and J are TRBV7-3 and TRBJ1-2, with D perhaps matching TRBD1 (5 bases). Per the germline V gene, CDR1 is SGHTA and CDR2 is FQGTGA. This CDR3 contains 13 residues. V was shortened by 6 bases and J by 7 bases, with 15 bases between the two germline ends. Here the CDR3 reads CASSLYAGLGYTF. In nucleotides, the CDR3 is TGTGCCAGCAGTCTATACGCAGGGCTTGGCTACACCTTC.

The chain is built from TRBV6-1 and TRBJ1-1; D unresolved. CDR1 and CDR2 (germline): MNHNS, SASEGT. V lost 2 bases, J lost 2 bases, and 3 bases lay in between. The CDR3 sequence is 12 residues long. This CDR3 is CASSEYNTEAFF. In DNA form, the CDR3 reads TGTGCCAGCAGTGAATACAACACTGAAGCTTTCTTT.

The chain uses TRBV10-1 and TRBJ2-7, with D tentatively TRBD1 or TRBD2 (5 bases each). Germline values: CDR1 WNHNN, CDR2 SYGVQD (reference sequence). This CDR3 is 15 amino acids long. Trimming shortened V by 3 bases and J by 6 bases, and 18 bases separated the two germline ends. The DNA for the CDR3 is TGCGCCAGCAGTGATCCCGGGACGGACACGATCGAGCAGTACTTC. Translating it yields CASSDPGTDTIEQYF.

The chain couples TRBV28 to TRBJ2-1, with 11 nucleotides matching TRBD2. Germline V gene data show CDR1 as MDHEN and CDR2 as SYDVKM. With 6 bases clipped from V and 4 bases from J, the junction kept 5 bases outside the gene matches. The CDR3 contains 15 residues. This chain's CDR3 is CASRPGTSGYNEQFF. In DNA form, the CDR3 reads TGTGCCAGCAGACCCGGGACTAGCGGATACAATGAGCAGTTCTTC.